The 9 T cell receptor beta chains below were found in one sample sequenced in a study of shared T cell receptors in the human thymus. TCRdb's copy holds only in-frame clones and misses some; the assay was immunoSEQ multiplex PCR. The sample yields some 700,000 clones, approximately 87% seen once. These data were also reused for a study on human thymus T cells.

Specimen: thymocytes. These receptors were collected from a boy younger than two with a congenital heart defect.

The chain is built from TRBV11-3 and TRBJ1-4; TRBD1 aligns across 8 bases. The J segment lost 10 bases and the V segment lost 6 bases, leaving 19 bases of the junction unmatched. CDR1 is SGHNT and CDR2 is YENEEA in the germline V gene. This CDR3 spans 17 amino acids. CDR3 in amino acids: CASSLQSPGQAFGKLFF. The CDR3 bases are TGTGCCAGCAGTCTTCAATCACCGGGACAGGCCTTCGGAAAACTGTTTTTT.

This clone appeared a single time. The V gene is TRBV29-1, the J gene TRBJ1-4, with 7 positions matching TRBD1. J lost 5 bases, V lost 4 bases, and 4 bases had no gene match. The CDR3 contains 13 residues. The germline V gene encodes CDR1 SQVTM and CDR2 ANQGSEA. The DNA for the CDR3 is TGCAGCGTTGCCTCGGACAGGAATGAAAAACTGTTTTTT. It encodes CSVASDRNEKLFF.

The gene calls are TRBV7-8 and TRBJ2-7, with D tentatively TRBD2 (7 bases). The length of the CDR3 is 18 residues. Per the germline V gene, CDR1 is SGHVS and CDR2 is FQNEAQ. Trimming pared 0 bases from V and 6 bases from J, leaving 24 bases between. The CDR3 here is CASSLAGGGPLIEGEQYF. The CDR3 coding sequence is TGTGCCAGCAGCTTAGCGGGGGGGGGCCCTTTAATTGAAGGCGAGCAGTACTTC.

The V gene is TRBV7-6, the J gene TRBJ2-5; the match to TRBD2 covers 14 bases. Germline V CDR1 and CDR2: SGHVS, FNYEAQ. With V trimmed by 2 bases and J by 5 bases, 22 bases remained unmatched. The CDR3 spans 22 residues. The DNA of the CDR3 is TGTGCCAGCAGCTTACCCGACAGGGGGGACGGCTCTCGACTAGCGGGGGGGGAGACCCAGTACTTC. Its translation is CASSLPDRGDGSRLAGGETQYF.

The rearrangement uses TRBV5-1 and TRBJ1-2, with TRBD1 matching over 10 bases. Unmatched junction bases numbered 12, after V lost 4 bases and J lost 6 bases. CDR1 and CDR2 from the germline V gene are SGHRS and YFSETQ. The CDR3 extends over 16 amino acids. The CDR3 region has the DNA TGCGCCAGCAGCCAATCGTCCCGGGACAGGGGTGATGGCTACACCTTC. As protein: CASSQSSRDRGDGYTF. Combining the CDR3 with reference TRBV5-1 and TRBJ1-2 gives the whole variable domain KAGVTQTPRYLIKTRGQQVTLSCSPISGHRSVSWYQQTPGQGLQFLFEYFSETQRNKGNFPGRFSGRQFSNSRSEMNVSTLELGDSALYLCASSQSSRDRGDGYTFGSGTRLTVV.

The rearrangement joins TRBV6-5 to TRBJ2-7; TRBD2 might be the D (6 bases). V was clipped by 8 bases and J by 0 bases, with 14 bases between them. This CDR3 has 14 residues. CDR1 is MNHEY, CDR2 SVGAGI, per germline. In nucleotides, the CDR3 is TGTGCCAGCTTTGGGGGGAAACCCTCCTACGAGCAGTACTTC. This encodes CASFGGKPSYEQYF.

J is TRBJ2-3 and V is TRBV4-1, with 8 bases aligning to TRBD1. The junction had 12 bases not matched to a gene; V was cut back by 3 bases and J by 10 bases. The CDR3 loop spans 15 amino acids. Germline CDR1 is MGHRA and CDR2 is YSYEKL. Here the CDR3 DNA reads TGCGCCAGCAGCCAGGAAGTTAGAAGGGGACAGGCGCAGTATTTT. Protein sequence: CASSQEVRRGQAQYF.

The J gene is TRBJ2-3, the V gene TRBV9, with a possible D match to TRBD1 (5 bases). Per germline, CDR1 SGDLS and CDR2 YYNGEE. V lost 3 bases and J 4 bases, leaving 18 bases between the germline ends. This CDR3 comprises 16 residues. Here the CDR3 reads CASSAVGWPRADTQYF. The CDR3 DNA is TGTGCCAGCAGCGCCGTAGGTTGGCCCAGGGCAGATACGCAGTATTTT. The full variable domain, with the rest looked up from reference TRBV9 and TRBJ2-3, is DSGVTQTPKHLITATGQRVTLRCSPRSGDLSVYWYQQSLDQGLQFLIQYYNGEERAKGNILERFSAQQFPDLHSELNLSSLELGDSALYFCASSAVGWPRADTQYFGPGTRLTVL.

The V gene is TRBV27, the J gene TRBJ2-6, with 7 bases fitting TRBD1. This CDR3 comprises 19 residues. With 7 bases clipped from V and 0 bases from J, the junction kept 15 bases outside the gene matches. Germline V gene sequence: CDR1 MNHEY, CDR2 SMNVEV (reference sequence). The CDR3 sequence: CASTQTGQSVTSGANVLTF. The CDR3 DNA follows: TGTGCCAGCACCCAAACGGGACAGTCAGTTACCTCTGGGGCCAACGTCCTGACTTTC.